Following are 24 T cell receptor beta chains from one sample sequenced in a study of T cells after yellow fever vaccination. TCRdb analysed the 5' RACE reads with MiXCR anew, one entry per CDR3 protein. The sample lists 400,000 to 650,000 distinct CDR3 sequences; 21% were seen once. Sequencing used PBMCs, obtained roughly 20 days after the first yellow fever vaccination. Source of these receptors: a young man who received the YFV17D yellow fever vaccine.

This clonotype was recorded a few times. The chain carries TRBV10-3 and TRBJ2-7, with 7 bases fitting TRBD1. J lost 4 bases, V lost 0 bases, and 6 bases had no gene match. This CDR3 has 15 amino acids. Germline CDR1 and CDR2: ENHRY and SYGVKD. CDR3 residues: CAISESRTGFYEQYV. The CDR3 DNA reads TGTGCCATCAGTGAGTCGCGGACAGGCTTTTACGAGCAGTACGTC.

The rearrangement uses TRBV20-1 and TRBJ2-3, with D tentatively TRBD2 (6 bases). The CDR3 has 14 residues. V lost 2 bases to trimming and J lost 1 base, with 10 bases between them. CDR1 and CDR2 (germline): DFQATT, SNEGSKA (reference sequence). The CDR3 region is CSARLSGGTDTQYF. Written as DNA, the CDR3 is TGCAGTGCTAGACTATCGGGGGGCACAGATACGCAGTATTTT.

There are a few counts of this clonotype. This chain links TRBV4-2 with TRBJ1-1; TRBD1 might be the D (5 bases). CDR3 size: 17 residues. Germline CDR1 is LGHNA and CDR2 is YNFKEQ. Trimming cost V 0 bases and J 2 bases, with 16 bases left between them. The CDR3 region has the DNA TGTGCCAGCAGCCAAGATCCCGGCGGGAGGGGCAACACTGAAGCTTTCTTT. Encoded protein: CASSQDPGGRGNTEAFF.

This clonotype was observed a handful of times. V gene TRBV7-2 combines with J gene TRBJ2-1; D gene uncertain. The germline gives CDR1 SGHTA, CDR2 FQGNSA. The CDR3 contains 15 residues. V lost 0 bases and J 6 bases, leaving 12 bases between the germline ends. The CDR3 DNA reads as TGTGCCAGCAGCTTAGCAAGACCAGATCTCAATGAGCAGTTCTTC. It codes for CASSLARPDLNEQFF.

In its sample, this clonotype was seen a few times. The chain uses TRBV19 and TRBJ2-7; D uncertain. The CDR3 contains 13 residues. CDR1 is LNHDA, CDR2 SQIVND, per germline (reference sequence). V lost 5 bases, J lost 2 bases, and 10 bases lay in between. CDR3 nucleotides: TGTGCCAGTAGTCAGGACGGCACCTACGAGCAGTACGTC. It translates to CASSQDGTYEQYV.

This clonotype was seen a few times. This chain joins TRBV20-1 and TRBJ2-7, with D possibly matching TRBD1 (6 bases). This CDR3 is 15 amino acids long. CDR1 is DFQATT, CDR2 SNEGSKA, per germline (reference sequence). V was trimmed by 2 bases and J by 7 bases, leaving 21 bases between them. The CDR3 DNA sequence: TGCAGTGCTAGAAATCGGGACAACGTCTTGTGGGAGCAGTACTTC. Translated, it gives CSARNRDNVLWEQYF.

This clonotype appeared a few times. The gene calls are TRBV7-6 and TRBJ1-2, with TRBD1 as a possible D gene (6 bases). Germline CDR1 and CDR2: SGHVS and FNYEAQ. CDR3 length: 18 amino acids. Trimming pared 4 bases from V and 8 bases from J, leaving 29 bases between. In DNA form, the CDR3 reads TGTGCCAGCAGCTCATTACCCCCGGGGAGAACAGGGCCCAGGGGCTACACCTTC. Translated: CASSSLPPGRTGPRGYTF. The full variable domain, completed using reference TRBV7-6 and TRBJ1-2, is GAGVSQSPRYKVTKRGQDVALRCDPISGHVSLYWYRQALGQGPEFLTYFNYEAQQDKSGLPNDRFSAERPEGSISTLTIQRTEQRDSAMYRCASSSLPPGRTGPRGYTFGSGTRLTVV.

There are a few counts of this clonotype. This chain joins TRBV9 and TRBJ2-1; 10 bases are a match to TRBD1. The CDR3 extends over 16 amino acids. The germline CDR1 and CDR2 sequences are SGDLS and YYNGEE. Trimming at V came to 3 bases and at J to 2 bases, leaving 5 bases not matched to a gene. The CDR3 DNA reads as TGTGCCAGCAGCGCCAGGACAGGGGGGGCCTACAATGAGCAGTTCTTC. Translation: CASSARTGGAYNEQFF.

The chain is built from TRBV6-1 and TRBJ2-7; weak D call: TRBD1 (6 bases). This CDR3 comprises 15 residues. V was shortened by 4 bases and J by 3 bases, with 16 bases between the two germline ends. Looked up from germline, CDR1 is MNHNS and CDR2 is SASEGT. The chain's CDR3 is CASSVSRDKLYEQYF. The DNA of the CDR3 is TGTGCCAGCAGTGTCAGCCGGGACAAACTCTACGAGCAGTACTTC.

The chain joins TRBV30 to TRBJ2-1; D not resolved. The V end lost 1 base, the J end lost 0 bases, and 7 bases lay between the germline ends. Germline V gene sequence: CDR1 GTSNPN, CDR2 SVGIG (reference sequence). The CDR3 sequence is 14 residues long. CDR3 coding DNA: TGTGCCTGGAGTGCGGGCAGCTCCTACAATGAGCAGTTCTTC. The encoded protein is CAWSAGSSYNEQFF. Based on the CDR3 plus reference TRBV30 and TRBJ2-1, the full variable domain is SQTIHQWPATLVQPVGSPLSLECTVEGTSNPNLYWYRQAAGRGLQLLFYSVGIGQISSEVPQNLSASRPQDRQFILSSKKLLLSDSGFYLCAWSAGSSYNEQFFGPGTRLTVL.

There are many counts of this clonotype. At one end the junction does not follow the germline gene, possibly because of a read error. The chain joins TRBV5-1 to TRBJ2-5; D gene ambiguous. Germline values: CDR1 SGHRS, CDR2 YFSETQ. This CDR3 is built from 11 residues. CDR3: CASSRQETQYF. In nucleotides, the CDR3 is TGTGCCAGCAGCCGCCAAGAGACCCAGTACTTC.

V usage is TRBV19 and J usage is TRBJ2-7; D not certain. V lost 5 bases and J 0 bases, leaving 11 bases between the germline ends. Germline values: CDR1 LNHDA, CDR2 SQIVND (reference sequence). This CDR3 region has 14 residues. Here the CDR3 reads CASSETRSSYEQYF. Here the CDR3 DNA reads TGTGCCAGTAGTGAGACACGCAGCTCCTACGAGCAGTACTTC.

The J gene is TRBJ2-1, the V gene TRBV7-3; 7 nucleotides agree with TRBD1. CDR1 SGHTA and CDR2 FQGTGA come from the germline V gene. The J segment lost 6 bases and the V segment lost 5 bases, leaving 10 bases of the junction unmatched. This CDR3 comprises 15 residues. The CDR3 DNA is TGTGCCAGCAGCCAACGACAGGGTTGGGGCAATGAGCAGTTCTTC. It yields the protein CASSQRQGWGNEQFF.

In this sample, this clonotype turned up a few times. This chain uses TRBV9 with TRBJ2-1; 9 bases fit TRBD2. J gave up 4 bases and V 0 bases, and 2 bases lay outside the gene matches. This CDR3 is 15 amino acids long. Germline V gene data show CDR1 as SGDLS and CDR2 as YYNGEE. CDR3 in DNA: TGTGCCAGCAGCGTAGGAGCGGGGGGTTACAATGAGCAGTTCTTC. Translated, it gives CASSVGAGGYNEQFF. The whole variable domain, filled in from reference TRBV9 and TRBJ2-1, reads DSGVTQTPKHLITATGQRVTLRCSPRSGDLSVYWYQQSLDQGLQFLIQYYNGEERAKGNILERFSAQQFPDLHSELNLSSLELGDSALYFCASSVGAGGYNEQFFGPGTRLTVL.

CDR3 in amino acids: CASSQGPGQGDTEAFF. DNA of the CDR3: TGTGCCAGCAGCCAAGGACCCGGACAGGGGGACACTGAAGCTTTCTTT. V usage is TRBV3-1 and J usage is TRBJ1-1, with 10 bases matching TRBD1. The trim removed 1 base at V and 3 bases at J, leaving 5 bases unmatched. Germline CDR1 and CDR2: LGHDT and YNNKEL (reference sequence). The CDR3 runs 16 residues.

This clonotype was counted between two and nine times. The chain recombines TRBV27 with TRBJ1-3, with 7 positions matching TRBD1. Germline V CDR1 and CDR2: MNHEY, SMNVEV (reference sequence). V gave up 6 bases and J gave up 0 bases; unmatched junction bases: 5. The CDR3 loop spans 15 amino acids. The CDR3 reads CASREGDSSGNTIYF. For the CDR3, the DNA is TGTGCCAGCAGAGAAGGGGACAGCTCTGGAAACACCATATATTTT.

This chain connects TRBV20-1 to TRBJ1-4, with D possibly TRBD1 on 6 matching bases. The germline V and J ends were trimmed by 2 bases and 8 bases, with 12 bases remaining between them. The V gene's germline CDR1 is DFQATT and CDR2 SNEGSKA (reference sequence). The CDR3 length is 13 residues. The CDR3 nucleotides are TGCAGTGCTAGAAGGGGGGCCGGAGAAAAACTGTTTTTT. As protein: CSARRGAGEKLFF.

The rearrangement uses TRBV9 and TRBJ2-1, with 7 bases matching TRBD2. V trimming: 3 bases; J trimming: 0 bases; junction bases outside the gene matches: 3. The CDR3 has 15 residues. The V gene's germline CDR1 is SGDLS and CDR2 YYNGEE. The CDR3 coding sequence is TGTGCCAGCAGCGGGGGGGGGAGCTCCTACAATGAGCAGTTCTTC. This encodes CASSGGGSSYNEQFF.

This clonotype showed up just a few times. The chain is built from TRBV12-3 or TRBV12-4 and TRBJ2-1; 10 nucleotides agree with TRBD1. V was pared by 5 bases and J by 6 bases, with 7 bases of the junction left unmatched. The CDR3 loop spans 15 amino acids. CDR3: CASSKTGGSSNEQFF. CDR3 nucleotide sequence: TGTGCCAGCAGTAAGACAGGGGGCTCAAGCAATGAGCAGTTCTTC.

This clonotype was counted a few times. The chain couples TRBV10-3 to TRBJ2-3; no reliable D call. The CDR3 runs 12 residues. V gave up 4 bases and J gave up 5 bases, with 7 bases separating them. The germline V gene has CDR1 ENHRY and CDR2 SYGVKD. The CDR3 is CAISVGVDTQYF. The CDR3 DNA is TGTGCCATCAGTGTTGGGGTAGATACGCAGTATTTT.

The chain recombines TRBV5-6 with TRBJ2-7; D may be TRBD2 (5 bases). V was pared by 4 bases and J by 3 bases, with 20 bases between. The CDR3 is 16 amino acids. CDR1 and CDR2 (germline): SGHDT, YYEEEE. The CDR3 spells CASSPREGSEIYEQYF. Written as DNA, the CDR3 is TGTGCCAGCAGCCCGCGTGAGGGATCAGAGATCTACGAGCAGTACTTC.

The chain combines TRBV18 with TRBJ2-3; 7 bases line up with TRBD2. This CDR3 spans 16 amino acids. In germline, CDR1 is KGHSH, CDR2 LQKENI. After removal of 6 bases from V and 3 bases from J, the junction contained 12 bases not matched to a gene. For the CDR3, the DNA is TGTGCCAGCTCGCCGCTGGCGGGGGTCTTGACAGATACGCAGTATTTT. Its protein is CASSPLAGVLTDTQYF.

At least ten counts were recorded for this clonotype. The rearrangement uses TRBV7-2 and TRBJ1-1; D not resolved. Germline loops: CDR1 SGHTA, CDR2 FQGNSA. V was pared by 6 bases and J by 1 base, with 6 bases between. The CDR3 spans 12 residues. The CDR3 sequence: CASRAWNTEAFF. DNA of the CDR3: TGTGCCAGCAGAGCCTGGAACACTGAAGCTTTCTTT.

Only a few counts were recorded for this clonotype. The CDR3 nucleotides read TGCGCCAGCAGCCCGGAGGGGACCCCCGGAGAAAAACTGTTTTTT. This encodes CASSPEGTPGEKLFF. The rearrangement links TRBV5-1 to TRBJ1-4; the D gene is possibly TRBD1 (5 bases). V was clipped by 4 bases and J by 8 bases, with 18 bases between them. The CDR3 spans 15 residues. Per the germline V gene, CDR1 is SGHRS and CDR2 is YFSETQ.